Shown below are 21 T cell receptor beta chains from a single sample sequenced in a study of identical twins. MiXCR, applied by TCRdb to the 5' RACE reads, yields one record per CDR3 protein. This sample has 450,000 or so distinct CDR3 sequences; roughly 26% occur once, and the top ten carry 2.9%. The same specimen was also included in a second study, on T cells expressing NK-cell markers.

Material for sequencing was CD4+ T cells sorted from blood. The receptors were sampled from a woman aged 18-29 years in good health.

This clonotype was observed a few times. V is TRBV12-3 or TRBV12-4 and J is TRBJ2-1, with 7 positions matching TRBD1. This CDR3 is 15 amino acids long. Unmatched junction bases numbered 16, after V lost 3 bases and J lost 14 bases. CDR3 coding DNA: TGTGCCAGCAGTTTGACTCAGACAGGGTATGATTACAAGTTCTTC. Translation gives CASSLTQTGYDYKFF.

CDR3 protein: CSAAGRGGRTGELFF. CDR3 coding DNA: TGCAGTGCAGCAGGTCGGGGGGGCCGTACCGGGGAGCTGTTTTTT. This rearrangement joins TRBV20-1 to TRBJ2-2; 8 bases are shared with TRBD2. The junction had 11 bases not matched to a gene; V was cut back by 6 bases and J by 5 bases. This CDR3 is 15 amino acids long. Germline V gives CDR1 DFQATT, CDR2 SNEGSKA (reference sequence).

This clonotype was seen more than once but under ten times. The chain is built from TRBV7-9 and TRBJ2-1; weak D call: TRBD2 (6 bases). V was clipped by 1 base and J by 0 bases, with 7 bases between them. Germline V gives CDR1 SEHNR, CDR2 FQNEAQ (reference sequence). This CDR3 has 15 residues. CDR3 sequence reads: CASSLVRGSYNEQFF. The CDR3, as DNA: TGTGCCAGCAGCTTAGTGCGGGGCTCCTACAATGAGCAGTTCTTC.

Only one count was recorded for this clonotype. The chain recombines TRBV29-1 with TRBJ1-1, with D possibly being TRBD1 (6 bases). V lost 7 bases, J lost 0 bases, and 15 bases lay in between. The germline CDR1 and CDR2 sequences are SQVTM and ANQGSEA. The CDR3 is 14 amino acids. The CDR3 region has the DNA TGCAGCGGACGAAGGGGGGGCCTGAACACTGAAGCTTTCTTT. Its protein is CSGRRGGLNTEAFF. Using reference TRBV29-1 and TRBJ1-1 for the parts outside the CDR3, the full variable domain is SAVISQKPSRDICQRGTSLTIQCQVDSQVTMMFWYRQQPGQSLTLIATANQGSEATYESGFVIDKFPISRPNLTFSTLTVSNMSPEDSSIYLCSGRRGGLNTEAFFGQGTRLTVV.

This clonotype was counted only a few times. V gene TRBV20-1 combines with J gene TRBJ2-5; D unclear. There are 13 residues in the CDR3. The V gene's germline CDR1 is DFQATT and CDR2 SNEGSKA (reference sequence). V was cut by 3 bases and J by 5 bases, with 13 bases left in between. The chain's CDR3 is CSASARVVETQYF. The CDR3 DNA is TGCAGTGCTAGTGCTAGGGTTGTCGAGACCCAGTACTTC.

This clonotype has a count of ten or more. This CDR3 reads CASSFGGKETQYF. In DNA, the CDR3 is TGTGCCAGCAGTTTTGGGGGGAAAGAGACCCAGTACTTC. V and J are TRBV12-3 or TRBV12-4 and TRBJ2-5; D possibly corresponds to TRBD2 (6 bases). The CDR3 has 13 amino acids. Trimming removed 3 bases at V and 3 bases at J, with 8 bases between.

This clonotype turned up a few times. The V and J genes are TRBV15 and TRBJ1-4, with a weak D call TRBD1 (5 bases). Germline V CDR1 and CDR2: LNHNV, YYDKDF (reference sequence). Trimming took 1 base from V and 5 from J, leaving 14 bases between them. The CDR3 is 16 amino acids. The chain's CDR3 is CATSRGQTATNEKLFF. The DNA of the CDR3 is TGTGCCACCAGCAGAGGCCAGACAGCGACAAATGAAAAACTGTTTTTT.

In its sample, this clonotype was seen once. This chain links TRBV7-3 with TRBJ2-3, with D tentatively TRBD2 (6 bases). Looked up from germline, CDR1 is SGHTA and CDR2 is FQGTGA. The CDR3 totals 18 residues. Trimming stripped 5 bases from V and 1 base from J, with 22 bases between. The CDR3 reads CASSRQTGFWEGTDTQYF. The CDR3 DNA sequence: TGTGCCAGCAGCCGGCAGACGGGTTTTTGGGAGGGCACAGATACGCAGTATTTT.

This clonotype appeared a few times. V usage is TRBV29-1 and J usage is TRBJ2-2, with 7 bases lining up with TRBD1. Trimming at V came to 6 bases and at J to 3 bases, leaving 7 bases not matched to a gene. The length of the CDR3 is 14 residues. Germline CDR1 SQVTM, CDR2 ANQGSEA. The CDR3 region has the DNA TGCAGCGTGGAGAGCAGGGGGTACACCGGGGAGCTGTTTTTT. Its translation is CSVESRGYTGELFF.

V gene TRBV18 combines with J gene TRBJ1-1, with a tentative D call TRBD1 (5 bases). The germline CDR1 and CDR2 sequences are KGHSH and LQKENI. CDR3 length: 14 residues. Trimming cost V 3 bases and J 4 bases, with 12 bases left between them. CDR3 loop: CASSPGVLGTEAFF. In nucleotides, the CDR3 is TGTGCCAGCTCACCGGGGGTGCTGGGCACTGAAGCTTTCTTT.

This clonotype showed up just once. V is TRBV29-1 and J is TRBJ2-3; D is ambiguous. CDR1 SQVTM and CDR2 ANQGSEA come from the germline V gene. The CDR3 is 14 residues long. V lost 4 bases to trimming and J lost 1 base, with 12 bases between them. The CDR3 sequence: CSVGFLHGTDTQYF. DNA of the CDR3: TGCAGCGTTGGGTTTCTTCACGGCACAGATACGCAGTATTTT.

With respect to this clonotype: The CDR3 carries no conserved terminal phenylalanine or tryptophan, so it likely arises from a read error. The chain has TRBV5-1 and TRBJ2-4; D uncertain. Looked up from germline, CDR1 is SGHRS and CDR2 is YFSETQ. The V end lost 4 bases, the J end lost 8 bases, and 16 bases lay between the germline ends. This CDR3 region has 14 residues. CDR3 sequence reads: CASSVGSGDDIQYS. As DNA, the CDR3 is TGCGCCAGCAGCGTGGGGTCTGGGGATGACATTCAGTACTCC.

The chain uses TRBV20-1 and TRBJ2-1; D is ambiguous. V was shortened by 6 bases and J by 5 bases, with 8 bases between the two germline ends. Germline V gene data show CDR1 as DFQATT and CDR2 as SNEGSKA (reference sequence). The CDR3 extends over 11 amino acids. For the CDR3, the DNA is TGCAGTGCAGGCAGTAACAATGAGCAGTTCTTC. Its protein product is CSAGSNNEQFF.

The V gene is TRBV7-9, the J gene TRBJ2-1; 8 bases agree with TRBD1. The CDR3 contains 16 residues. V gave up 4 bases and J gave up 2 bases; unmatched junction bases: 7. Germline assignment: CDR1 SEHNR and CDR2 FQNEAQ (reference sequence). CDR3 loop: CASSSKMTGAYNEQFF. CDR3 sequence (DNA): TGTGCCAGCAGCTCGAAGATGACAGGGGCCTACAATGAGCAGTTCTTC.

This chain uses TRBV7-2 with TRBJ2-5, with TRBD2 matching 12 bases. Trimming removed 2 bases from V and 2 bases from J; junction bases left unmatched: 3. In germline, CDR1 is SGHTA, CDR2 FQGNSA. This CDR3 is 16 amino acids long. Here the CDR3 reads CASSLHLAGGQETQYF. The CDR3 DNA sequence: TGTGCCAGCAGCTTACATCTAGCGGGAGGGCAAGAGACCCAGTACTTC.

This chain uses TRBV4-1 with TRBJ2-6; 8 bases line up with TRBD1. The CDR3 has 16 residues. V shed 4 bases, J shed 2 bases, and the junction held 4 bases outside the gene matches. Germline V gene data show CDR1 as MGHRA and CDR2 as YSYEKL. The DNA of the CDR3 is TGCGCCAGCAGCCTGAGACAGGGGACTGGGGCCAACGTCCTGACTTTC. It yields the protein CASSLRQGTGANVLTF.

The chain uses TRBV7-8 and TRBJ2-2; D is ambiguous. CDR1 and CDR2 (germline): SGHVS, FQNEAQ. The V end was cut by 5 bases, the J end by 1 base, with 8 bases between. The CDR3 runs 14 residues. CDR3 DNA sequence: TGTGCCAGCAGCACCTACATGAACACCGGGGAGCTGTTTTTT. Its translation: CASSTYMNTGELFF.

The chain combines TRBV5-1 with TRBJ1-6, with TRBD1 identical over 9 bases. The CDR3 sequence is 15 residues long. CDR1 is SGHRS, CDR2 YFSETQ, per germline. J was trimmed by 7 bases and V by 0 bases; bases with no gene match: 2. The CDR3 DNA follows: TGCGCCAGCAGCTTGGGGACAGGGGCAAATTCACCCCTCCACTTT. Translated: CASSLGTGANSPLHF.

The chain recombines TRBV7-9 with TRBJ1-1; D is unresolved. The V gene's germline CDR1 is SEHNR and CDR2 FQNEAQ (reference sequence). The V end lost 5 bases, the J end lost 1 base, and 11 bases lay between the germline ends. The CDR3 extends over 14 amino acids. The CDR3: CASSPPGRNTEAFF. The CDR3 DNA reads TGTGCCAGCAGCCCCCCCGGACGGAACACTGAAGCTTTCTTT.

The V gene is TRBV29-1, the J gene TRBJ2-1, with 10 positions matching TRBD2. The germline CDR1 and CDR2 sequences are SQVTM and ANQGSEA. The CDR3 is 15 residues long. V lost 5 bases and J lost 5; bases outside the gene matches: 9. The CDR3 spells CSVRTSGLRNNEQFF. DNA of the CDR3: TGCAGCGTTCGGACTAGCGGTCTCCGGAACAATGAGCAGTTCTTC.

V is TRBV7-2 and J is TRBJ1-2; the D gene is possibly TRBD1 (6 bases). V was clipped by 1 base and J by 8 bases, with 14 bases between them. CDR1 and CDR2 (germline): SGHTA, FQGNSA. This CDR3 region has 14 residues. CDR3 DNA: TGTGCCAGCAGCTTAGACTACCAGGGGACGGGCTACACCTTC. Its translation is CASSLDYQGTGYTF.